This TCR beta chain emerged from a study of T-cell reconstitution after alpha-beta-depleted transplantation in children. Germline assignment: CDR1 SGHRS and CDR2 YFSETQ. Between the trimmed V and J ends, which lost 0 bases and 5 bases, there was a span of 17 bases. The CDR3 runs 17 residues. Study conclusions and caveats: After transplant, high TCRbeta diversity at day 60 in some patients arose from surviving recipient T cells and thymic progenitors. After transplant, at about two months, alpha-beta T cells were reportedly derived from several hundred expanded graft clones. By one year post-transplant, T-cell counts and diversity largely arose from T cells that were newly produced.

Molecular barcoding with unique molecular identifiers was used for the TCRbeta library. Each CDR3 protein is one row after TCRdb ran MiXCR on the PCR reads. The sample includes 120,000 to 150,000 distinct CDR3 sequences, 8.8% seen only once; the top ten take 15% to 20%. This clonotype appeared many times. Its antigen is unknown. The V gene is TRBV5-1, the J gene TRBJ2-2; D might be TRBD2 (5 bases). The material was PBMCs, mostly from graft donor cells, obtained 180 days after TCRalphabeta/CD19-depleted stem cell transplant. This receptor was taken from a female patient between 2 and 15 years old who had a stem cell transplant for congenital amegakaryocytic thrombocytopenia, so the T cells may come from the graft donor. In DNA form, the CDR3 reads TGCGCCAGCAGCTTGGCTAGCCTCAGCCGATATACCGGGGAGCTGTTTTTT. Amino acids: CASSLASLSRYTGELFF.